The 30 T cell receptor beta chains in this list originate from one sample, sequenced in a study of blood T cell repertoires in COVID-19. The protocol was immunoSEQ multiplex PCR, while the TCRdb copy is restricted to in-frame clones and leaves out a portion. Altogether nearly 200,000 clones are present, roughly 84% being singletons, with the ten largest covering roughly 6.2%. Sequenced: peripheral blood. The source of these receptors is a woman between 35 and 50 years old who had recovered from COVID-19.

The chain is built from TRBV7-2 and TRBJ2-1; D possibly corresponds to TRBD2 (5 bases). This CDR3 has 14 amino acids. Germline V gene data show CDR1 as SGHTA and CDR2 as FQGNSA. Trimming cost V 1 base and J 7 bases, with 11 bases left between them. The CDR3 DNA reads TGTGCCAGCAGCTTAGGCTGGAGAGGGAATGAGCAGTTCTTC. Encoded protein: CASSLGWRGNEQFF.

The genes are TRBV15 and TRBJ2-5, with TRBD1 matching 9 bases. With V trimmed by 5 bases and J by 5 bases, 9 bases remained unmatched. The CDR3 covers 15 residues. The V gene's germline CDR1 is LNHNV and CDR2 YYDKDF (reference sequence). CDR3: CATSGGGQGRETQYF. The CDR3 bases are TGTGCCACCAGCGGGGGTGGACAGGGGCGGGAGACCCAGTACTTC. The full variable domain, in which reference TRBV15 and TRBJ2-5 provide the parts outside the CDR3, is DAMVIQNPRYQVTQFGKPVTLSCSQTLNHNVMYWYQQKSSQAPKLLFHYYDKDFNNEADTPDNFQSRRPNTSFCFLDIRSPGLGDTAMYLCATSGGGQGRETQYFGPGTRLLVL.

The table lists this clone with a few counts. The rearrangement links TRBV10-3 to TRBJ2-7; the D is unclear. The V and J ends lost 0 bases and 1 base respectively, with 4 bases between them. From germline, CDR1 is ENHRY and CDR2 SYGVKD. The CDR3 contains 13 residues. The CDR3 region has the DNA TGTGCCATCAGTGAGTCTACATCCTACGAGCAGTACTTC. Its translation is CAISESTSYEQYF.

This chain joins TRBV6-6 and TRBJ1-1, with D possibly TRBD1 on 5 matching bases. The CDR3 is 14 amino acids. V was trimmed by 7 bases and J by 1 base, leaving 13 bases between them. Germline lookup yields CDR1 MNHNY and CDR2 SVGAGI (reference sequence). The CDR3 DNA sequence: TGTGCCAGCATCGGGGGAGGGGCGAACACTGAAGCTTTCTTT. Amino acid sequence: CASIGGGANTEAFF.

This chain uses TRBV27 with TRBJ1-2, with D possibly being TRBD1 (6 bases). The CDR3 spans 15 residues. Per germline, CDR1 MNHEY and CDR2 SMNVEV (reference sequence). V lost 0 bases to trimming and J lost 5 bases, with 13 bases between them. CDR3 DNA: TGTGCCAGCAGTTTATCCGGCTATCAGGGGTATGGCTACACCTTC. Encoded protein: CASSLSGYQGYGYTF.

The genes are TRBV7-8 and TRBJ1-5; D gene ambiguous. Trimming removed 5 bases from V and 0 bases from J, with 14 bases in between. This CDR3 has 16 residues. Per germline, CDR1 SGHVS and CDR2 FQNEAQ. For the CDR3, the DNA is TGTGCCAGCAGCCCCCGACAAGTTTATAGCAATCAGCCCCAGCATTTT. The encoded protein is CASSPRQVYSNQPQHF.

The chain is built from TRBV11-1 and TRBJ1-1; 9 positions agree with TRBD1. The V gene end was trimmed by 8 bases and the J gene end by 4 bases; junction bases not matched to a gene: 5. The CDR3 sequence is 13 residues long. The germline CDR1 and CDR2 sequences are SGHAT and FQDESV (reference sequence). The CDR3, as DNA: TGTGCCAGCTCCGGGACAGGGCTCACTGAAGCTTTCTTT. The encoded protein is CASSGTGLTEAFF.

The V and J genes are TRBV30 and TRBJ1-1, with D perhaps TRBD1 (6 bases). Trimming cost V 4 bases and J 2 bases, with 8 bases left between them. The germline V gene encodes CDR1 GTSNPN and CDR2 SVGIG (reference sequence). The CDR3 sequence is 12 residues long. CDR3 region: CAWTGTNTEAFF. Here the CDR3 DNA reads TGTGCCTGGACAGGGACAAACACTGAAGCTTTCTTT.

V is TRBV5-1 and J is TRBJ2-3, with TRBD2 identical over 13 bases. The V gene's germline CDR1 is SGHRS and CDR2 YFSETQ. The CDR3 length is 16 residues. Germline trimming cut 0 bases from V and 6 bases from J; bases unmatched to any gene: 4. The CDR3 reads CASSLGTSGRVDTQYF. The CDR3 bases are TGCGCCAGCAGCTTGGGGACTAGCGGGAGAGTGGATACGCAGTATTTT.

The chain is built from TRBV5-1 and TRBJ1-4, with 7 nucleotides matching TRBD1. The J segment lost 2 bases and the V segment lost 4 bases, leaving 2 bases of the junction unmatched. The germline CDR1 and CDR2 sequences are SGHRS and YFSETQ. The CDR3 sequence is 14 residues long. CDR3 sequence (DNA): TGCGCCAGCAGCATGACAGGGACTAATGAAAAACTGTTTTTT. This encodes CASSMTGTNEKLFF.

The chain uses TRBV29-1 and TRBJ2-5, with 10 bases that match TRBD2. The ends lost 7 bases at V and 4 bases at J; junction bases unmatched: 9. The CDR3 contains 14 residues. Germline lookup yields CDR1 SQVTM and CDR2 ANQGSEA. CDR3: CSAGIAGGLETQYF. CDR3 in DNA: TGCAGCGCCGGGATAGCGGGAGGACTAGAGACCCAGTACTTC. Using reference TRBV29-1 and TRBJ2-5 for the parts outside the CDR3, the full variable domain is SAVISQKPSRDICQRGTSLTIQCQVDSQVTMMFWYRQQPGQSLTLIATANQGSEATYESGFVIDKFPISRPNLTFSTLTVSNMSPEDSSIYLCSAGIAGGLETQYFGPGTRLLVL.

The V gene is TRBV14, the J gene TRBJ1-1, with 10 bases identical to TRBD1. The CDR3 contains 15 residues. Germline assignment: CDR1 SGHDN and CDR2 FVKESK. The V gene end was trimmed by 4 bases and the J gene end by 3 bases; junction bases not matched to a gene: 5. The CDR3 reads CASSPYGTGDTEAFF. The DNA of the CDR3 is TGTGCCAGCAGCCCCTACGGGACAGGGGACACTGAAGCTTTCTTT.

This clone has just one count. CDR3 protein: CASSSDRGVWELFF. The DNA of the CDR3 is TGTGCCAGCAGCTCTGACAGGGGGGTTTGGGAGCTGTTTTTT. This chain uses TRBV5-6 with TRBJ2-2; TRBD1 aligns across 9 bases. CDR1 and CDR2 (germline): SGHDT, YYEEEE. V trimming: 3 bases; J trimming: 9 bases; junction bases outside the gene matches: 6. This CDR3 is built from 14 residues.

CDR3 coding DNA: TGTGCCAGCAGCTTAGTGGGAGAGGGTTACAATGAGCAGTTCTTC. Translated, it gives CASSLVGEGYNEQFF. The chain has TRBV11-3 and TRBJ2-1; possibly TRBD2 for D (5 bases). With 1 base removed from V and 4 bases from J, the gap between germline ends came to 11 bases. The germline gives CDR1 SGHNT, CDR2 YENEEA. The CDR3 spans 15 residues.

This sequence joins TRBV6-5 and TRBJ1-4; weak D call: TRBD1 (5 bases). Germline V gives CDR1 MNHEY, CDR2 SVGAGI. V dropped 6 bases and J dropped 7 bases, with 12 bases sitting between them. The CDR3 covers 13 residues. The CDR3 nucleotides are TGTGCCAGCAGGAGGCGGGGGGGTGAAAAACTGTTTTTT. Translated, it gives CASRRRGGEKLFF.

The chain is built from TRBV28 and TRBJ2-7, with 7 bases matching TRBD1. The V and J ends lost 6 bases and 0 bases, in that order; junction bases with no gene match: 5. The V gene's germline CDR1 is MDHEN and CDR2 SYDVKM. CDR3 length: 14 residues. The CDR3 DNA reads TGTGCCAGCAGCACGACAGGGAGCTCCTACGAGCAGTACTTC. Translating gives CASSTTGSSYEQYF.

The chain links TRBV6-2 or TRBV6-3 to TRBJ2-2; 7 bases agree with TRBD1. This CDR3 is 16 amino acids long. The V segment lost 4 bases and the J segment 0 bases; nucleotides outside the gene matches: 5. In germline, CDR1 is MNHEY, CDR2 SVGEGT. Written as DNA, the CDR3 is TGTGCCAGCAGTTCACCGGGACAGACGAACACCGGGGAGCTGTTTTTT. It translates to CASSSPGQTNTGELFF.

The rearrangement uses TRBV30 and TRBJ1-4; D possibly corresponds to TRBD1 (6 bases). Germline assignment: CDR1 GTSNPN and CDR2 SVGIG (reference sequence). V shed 7 bases and J shed 8 bases, with 17 bases lying between them. The CDR3 totals 13 residues. The CDR3 spells CALYREGEEKLFF. CDR3 nucleotide sequence: TGTGCCTTATACAGGGAGGGGGAGGAAAAACTGTTTTTT.

This clone was seen a few times. This chain joins TRBV29-1 and TRBJ2-2; 8 nucleotides line up with TRBD1. V shed 7 bases, J shed 4 bases, and the junction held 8 bases outside the gene matches. The CDR3 consists of 14 residues. The V gene's germline CDR1 is SQVTM and CDR2 ANQGSEA. In DNA, the CDR3 is TGCAGCGCCGACCGGGACAGGAGCACCGGGGAGCTGTTTTTT. It encodes CSADRDRSTGELFF.

The chain uses TRBV9 and TRBJ2-7; TRBD1 matches at 7 bases. The CDR3 runs 15 residues. Trimming took 3 bases from V and 2 from J; bases not matched to a gene: 8. The germline V gene encodes CDR1 SGDLS and CDR2 YYNGEE. The CDR3, as DNA: TGTGCCAGCAGCGCCTTACAGGGGCCCGCCTACGAGCAGTACTTC. It yields the protein CASSALQGPAYEQYF.

On this clone: A much larger clone sits a single nucleotide away, making a read error possible. V gene TRBV6-6 combines with J gene TRBJ2-7, with D possibly matching TRBD1 (5 bases). CDR3 length: 14 residues. CDR1 is MNHNY and CDR2 is SVGAGI in the germline V gene (reference sequence). The V end lost 0 bases, the J end lost 0 bases, and 6 bases lay between the germline ends. Here the CDR3 DNA reads TGTGCCAGCAGTTACTCAGACAGCTCCTACGAGCAGTACTTC. As protein: CASSYSDSSYEQYF.

The V and J genes are TRBV3-1 (or the pseudogene TRBV3-2) and TRBJ1-2; D unresolved. The CDR3 covers 14 residues. The germline CDR1 and CDR2 sequences are LGHDT and YNNKEL (reference sequence). Trimming removed 3 bases at V and 4 bases at J, with 12 bases between. The CDR3 nucleotides read TGTGCCAGCAGCCATGAGAGCAGGCCCTATGGCTACACCTTC. Protein sequence: CASSHESRPYGYTF.

This chain uses TRBV7-7 with TRBJ2-1; TRBD2 agrees at 8 bases. CDR3 length: 16 amino acids. The trim removed 1 base at V and 4 bases at J, leaving 6 bases unmatched. From germline, CDR1 is SSHAT and CDR2 FNYEAQ (reference sequence). Here the CDR3 reads CASSLEASGLYNEQFF. The DNA of the CDR3 is TGTGCCAGCAGCTTAGAGGCTAGCGGGTTATACAATGAGCAGTTCTTC.

The rearrangement joins TRBV4-3 to TRBJ2-6, with D uncertain. The CDR3 consists of 16 residues. CDR1 and CDR2 from the germline V gene are LGHNA and YSLEER. The V end was cut by 0 bases, the J end by 0 bases, with 6 bases between. The CDR3 sequence is CASSQDRSSGANVLTF. CDR3 in DNA: TGCGCCAGCAGCCAAGATCGGAGCTCTGGGGCCAACGTCCTGACTTTC.

The chain recombines TRBV7-9 with TRBJ2-5; D unclear. Per germline, CDR1 SEHNR and CDR2 FQNEAQ (reference sequence). Trimming pared 3 bases from V and 4 bases from J, leaving 3 bases between. The CDR3 contains 11 residues. The CDR3 region is CASSFLETQYF. In DNA, the CDR3 is TGTGCCAGCAGCTTCTTAGAGACCCAGTACTTC.

CDR3 in DNA: TGTGCCAGCAGTCCGAAAAGCACGCAGTATTTT. Residues: CASSPKSTQYF. V gene TRBV6-2 or TRBV6-3 combines with J gene TRBJ2-3, with D unresolved. This CDR3 is built from 11 residues. Germline-derived CDR1 and CDR2 are MNHEY and SVGEGT. V was pared by 5 bases and J by 9 bases, with 9 bases between.

The table lists this clone with a few counts. V usage is TRBV10-3 and J usage is TRBJ2-1; tentatively, D is TRBD2 (5 bases). The CDR3 totals 12 residues. Germline V lookup: CDR1 ENHRY, CDR2 SYGVKD. V was shortened by 4 bases and J by 5 bases, with 6 bases between the two germline ends. The CDR3, as DNA: TGTGCCATCAGTGGGGAGAACAATGAGCAGTTCTTC. Translating it yields CAISGENNEQFF.

V is TRBV7-2 and J is TRBJ2-7; 8 positions agree with TRBD1. The CDR3 covers 16 residues. V shed 1 base and J 3 bases; nucleotides not matched to a gene: 8. Germline CDR1 is SGHTA and CDR2 is FQGNSA. CDR3 DNA: TGTGCCAGCAGCTTAGTTTCAGGGGGCTACAACTACGAGCAGTACTTC. Protein product: CASSLVSGGYNYEQYF.

The chain is built from TRBV29-1 and TRBJ1-1; D unresolved. The CDR3 loop spans 13 amino acids. Germline assignment: CDR1 SQVTM and CDR2 ANQGSEA. Trimming left V 4 bases short and J 7 bases short, with 16 bases between. This CDR3 reads CSVGAGTLSEAFF. The CDR3 DNA follows: TGCAGCGTTGGGGCAGGTACACTGAGTGAAGCTTTCTTT.

The chain employs TRBV4-1 and TRBJ2-7; D might be TRBD2 (5 bases). Germline CDR1 MGHRA, CDR2 YSYEKL. The CDR3 has 15 amino acids. The V end lost 0 bases, the J end lost 0 bases, and 9 bases lay between the germline ends. Written as DNA, the CDR3 is TGCGCCAGCAGCCAAGACCTTAGCGTCTCCTACGAGCAGTACTTC. Its translation: CASSQDLSVSYEQYF.